This T cell receptor beta chain was sequenced in a study of radiotherapy plus CTLA-4 blockade in lung cancer (dated 2018 in TCRdb). In the study overall: Among enrolled patients, 15% to 20% had an objective response and 30% to 40% reached disease control.

A word on this clone: Its binding antigen is unknown. Qualities for individual bases were not recorded, and no much larger clone is one base off.

The paper's findings and limits, for the study overall: After treatment with radiotherapy and ipilimumab, TCR clones that originated in tumors expanded in peripheral blood. The strongest predictors of response were reported to be early dynamic shifts in blood T cell clones along with a rise in serum interferon-beta following radiation.

Focal radiation therapy combined with CTLA-4 blockade (ipilimumab) was tested in patients with chemo-refractory metastatic non-small-cell lung cancer. The library was obtained by the immunoSEQ multiplex PCR assay. This is the immuneACCESS table as TCRdb keeps it, with only in-frame sequences that have V and J called. A part of the clones is gone; compared with another copy, unresolved V genes explain less than half, and the rest is unexplained. This sample holds 40,000 to 50,000 clones; about 81% were observed only once. Approximately 3.5% of the sample is taken by the ten largest. From a lookup of the germline V gene (reference sequence), CDR1 and CDR2 are MNHNY and SVGAGI. Germline trimming: 5 bases from V, 3 bases from J; junction bases outside gene matches: 4. The CDR3 covers 14 residues, taking in both the cysteine and the phenylalanine. Only the CDR3 DNA stays, 42 bases, in frame from base 1.

The TCR comes from a human donor with non-small cell lung cancer who had stable disease on radiotherapy plus ipilimumab. Sequenced here: peripheral blood, sampled from a patient treated with radiotherapy plus ipilimumab. This sequence uses TRBV6-6 and TRBJ1-5; TRBD1 aligns with 7 central bases. At the DNA level, the sequence is TGTGCCAGCAGTCCGGACAGGATCAATCAGCCCCAGCATTTT. Translated, it gives CASSPDRINQPQHF.